These T cell receptor beta chains were read from a single sample in a study of cytomegalovirus exposure and HLA in healthy donors. Profiled with immunoSEQ multiplex PCR; TCRdb holds only in-frame clones, not every one. The table has 45,000 to 65,000 clones, 90% seen once. Sequenced: PBMCs. These receptors originate from a man aged 18 to 35 in good health and CMV-seronegative. Each CDR3 is given with its conserved first and last residue. A D gene is named only where the DNA matches it firmly. Clone size is shown for a subset of rows, as once, few, many or a class of expanded clone.

j_call | clone_size | v_call | d_call | cdr3_aa | cdr3_nt
TRBJ1-4 | . | TRBV10-3 | TRBD1 | CAISESDRNNEKLFF | TGTGCCATCAGTGAGTCGGACAGGAATAATGAAAAACTGTTTTTT
TRBJ1-5 | . | TRBV10-3 | . | CAISESLTGNQPQHF | TGTGCCATCAGTGAGTCGCTGACAGGCAATCAGCCCCAGCATTTT
TRBJ2-2 | . | TRBV10-3 | TRBD2 | CAISDPPSGVNTGELFF | TGTGCCATCAGTGACCCCCCTAGCGGGGTGAACACCGGGGAGCTGTTTTTT
TRBJ2-1 | . | TRBV18 | TRBD1 | CASSRRTGRGVHSYNEQFF | TGTGCCAGCTCACGCAGGACAGGGCGAGGGGTCCACTCCTACAATGAGCAGTTCTTC
TRBJ2-5 | . | TRBV2 | . | CASTGKETQYF | TGTGCCAGCACGGGGAAAGAGACCCAGTACTTC
TRBJ2-1 | . | TRBV19 | TRBD2 | CASSMGGTSPYNEQFF | TGTGCCAGTAGTATGGGGGGGACTAGCCCCTACAATGAGCAGTTCTTC
TRBJ2-3 | . | TRBV2 | TRBD2 | CASSLAGVADTQYF | TGTGCCAGCAGCTTAGCGGGAGTCGCCGATACGCAGTATTTT
TRBJ2-3 | . | TRBV11-2 | . | CASNKRDTGTDTQYF | TGTGCCAGCAACAAGAGGGACACTGGCACAGATACGCAGTATTTT
TRBJ1-2 | . | TRBV5-1 | . | CASSLGDYGYTF | TGCGCCAGCAGCTTAGGGGACTATGGCTACACCTTC
TRBJ2-1 | . | TRBV19 | TRBD1 | CASSPRQGQRDEQFF | TGTGCCAGTAGTCCAAGACAGGGTCAGCGCGATGAGCAGTTCTTC
TRBJ1-1 | . | TRBV7-9 | . | CASSLATLGGVSMNTEAFF | TGTGCCAGCAGCTTAGCTACCTTGGGGGGGGTCAGCATGAACACTGAAGCTTTCTTT
TRBJ2-1 | . | TRBV28 | TRBD2 | CASQTSGSRNEQFF | TGTGCCAGCCAAACTAGCGGGAGTAGGAATGAGCAGTTCTTC
TRBJ2-6 | . | TRBV5-1 | TRBD1 | CASSTDRAISGANVLTF | TGCGCCAGCAGCACGGACAGGGCGATATCTGGGGCCAACGTCCTGACTTTC
TRBJ2-1 | . | TRBV15 | TRBD2 | CATSIELAGYNEQFF | TGTGCCACCAGCATAGAACTAGCGGGTTACAATGAGCAGTTCTTC
TRBJ2-2 | . | TRBV28 | . | CASSLAWRTGELFF | TGTGCCAGCAGTTTAGCTTGGCGGACCGGGGAGCTGTTTTTT
TRBJ2-7 | . | TRBV10-2 | TRBD1 | CASSESNRGSYEQYF | TGCGCCAGCAGTGAGTCCAACAGGGGCTCCTACGAGCAGTACTTC
TRBJ1-2 | few | TRBV16 | TRBD1 | CASSRGTGRNRGYTF | TGTGCCAGCAGCCGCGGGACAGGGAGGAACCGGGGCTACACCTTC
TRBJ2-6 | . | TRBV6-4 | . | CASSPRGSSSGANVLTF | TGTGCCAGCTCCCCCCGGGGGTCAAGCTCTGGGGCCAACGTCCTGACTTTC
TRBJ2-1 | . | TRBV4-1 | . | CASSQGQAVWQFF | TGCGCCAGCAGCCAAGGACAGGCAGTCTGGCAGTTCTTC
TRBJ1-4 | . | TRBV11-2 | . | CASSFSWPNEKLFF | TGTGCCAGCAGCTTTTCATGGCCTAATGAAAAACTGTTTTTT
TRBJ2-3 | . | TRBV19 | . | CASSQSRDVDTQYF | TGTGCCAGTAGTCAGTCCCGGGATGTAGATACGCAGTATTTT
TRBJ1-4 | . | TRBV6-5 | . | CASSYSPGEKLFF | TGTGCCAGCAGTTACTCTCCGGGTGAAAAACTGTTTTTT
TRBJ2-3 | . | TRBV29-1 | . | CSGGRELADTQYF | TGCAGCGGTGGCCGGGAGCTCGCAGATACGCAGTATTTT
TRBJ1-2 | . | TRBV6-6 | . | CASTDWGRINKDGYTF | TGTGCCAGCACCGACTGGGGCAGGATCAACAAGGATGGCTACACCTTC
TRBJ2-5 | . | TRBV5-5 | . | CASSLGVQETQYF | TGTGCCAGCAGCCTCGGGGTCCAAGAGACCCAGTACTTC
TRBJ1-1 | . | TRBV5-1 | TRBD1 | CASSSTGVGTEAFF | TGCGCCAGCAGCTCCACAGGGGTCGGCACTGAAGCTTTCTTT
TRBJ1-2 | . | TRBV9 | TRBD1 | CASSVQGEGYGYTF | TGTGCCAGCAGCGTACAGGGGGAAGGCTATGGCTACACCTTC
TRBJ2-3 | . | TRBV18 | . | CASSLYRDPPSTDTQYF | TGTGCCAGCTCACTATACAGGGATCCTCCTAGCACAGATACGCAGTATTTT
TRBJ1-1 | . | TRBV28 | TRBD1 | CASSFVGTGLTEAFF | TGTGCCAGCAGTTTCGTTGGGACAGGTTTAACAGAAGCTTTCTTT
TRBJ1-1 | . | TRBV28 | . | CASSAPGNTEAFF | TGTGCCAGCAGTGCCCCGGGGAACACTGAAGCTTTCTTT
TRBJ2-2 | once | TRBV5-5 | . | CASRKTTPANTGELFF | TGTGCCAGCAGAAAAACGACTCCCGCGAACACCGGGGAGCTGTTTTTT
TRBJ2-1 | . | TRBV6-1 | . | CASSEWDGGAQFF | TGTGCCAGCAGTGAATGGGACGGGGGTGCGCAGTTCTTC
TRBJ1-4 | . | TRBV18 | . | CASSPGRVKEKLFF | TGTGCCAGCTCACCAGGGAGGGTAAAGGAAAAACTGTTTTTT
TRBJ1-1 | . | TRBV10-3 | TRBD1 | CAISTGTGNTEAFF | TGTGCCATCAGCACCGGGACAGGGAACACTGAAGCTTTCTTT
TRBJ2-7 | . | TRBV6-6 | TRBD1 | CASSPGQGIYEQYF | TGTGCCAGCAGCCCGGGACAGGGGATATACGAGCAGTACTTC
TRBJ2-1 | . | TRBV7-2 | TRBD2 | CASRSSGGPEFF | TGTGCCAGCAGATCGTCGGGGGGACCGGAGTTCTTC
TRBJ2-5 | . | TRBV4-1 | TRBD1 | CASSQGDSQETQYF | TGCGCCAGCAGCCAAGGGGACAGTCAAGAGACCCAGTACTTC
TRBJ2-7 | . | TRBV18 | . | CASSPQGAGSYYEQYF | TGTGCCAGCTCACCACAAGGGGCAGGCTCGTACTACGAGCAGTACTTC
TRBJ2-7 | . | TRBV28 | . | CASSLSPSYEQYF | TGTGCCAGCAGTTTATCCCCTTCCTACGAGCAGTACTTC
TRBJ2-5 | . | TRBV5-1 | . | CASSSVGQPQETQYF | TGCGCCAGCAGCAGCGTCGGACAGCCTCAAGAGACCCAGTACTTC
TRBJ2-7 | . | TRBV19 | TRBD2 | CASSRRGSSGLLTPYEQYF | TGTGCCAGTAGTAGGCGGGGGTCTAGCGGGCTCCTCACACCCTACGAGCAGTACTTC
TRBJ2-5 | . | TRBV11-2 | . | CASSSDSQETQYF | TGTGCCAGCAGCTCAGACTCGCAAGAGACCCAGTACTTC
TRBJ2-7 | . | TRBV6-6 | TRBD2 | CASRPPVVAGGSEQYF | TGTGCCAGCAGGCCGCCGGTGGTAGCGGGAGGTAGCGAGCAGTACTTC
TRBJ2-5 | . | TRBV7-7 | TRBD1 | CASSPGTAQETQYF | TGTGCTAGCAGCCCTGGGACAGCCCAAGAGACCCAGTACTTC
TRBJ1-1 | . | TRBV19 | . | CASSMAGSGPEAFF | TGTGCCAGTAGTATGGCCGGCAGCGGACCTGAAGCTTTCTTT
TRBJ2-7 | . | TRBV5-1 | TRBD1 | CASSFIPGQSYEQYF | TGCGCCAGCAGTTTCATTCCGGGACAGAGTTACGAGCAGTACTTC
TRBJ2-5 | . | TRBV7-6 | TRBD1 | CASSTGTGGGETQYF | TGTGCCAGCAGCACCGGGACAGGGGGCGGGGAGACCCAGTACTTC
TRBJ2-1 | . | TRBV28 | TRBD1 | CASRSGGTSYNEQFF | TGTGCCAGCAGATCAGGGGGTACCTCCTACAATGAGCAGTTCTTC
TRBJ2-5 | . | TRBV7-2 | TRBD1 | CASNPTGRETQYF | TGTGCCAGCAACCCGACAGGGCGGGAGACCCAGTACTTC
TRBJ2-1 | once | TRBV2 | TRBD2 | CASRIGRALEQFF | TGTGCCAGCAGGATCGGGAGGGCCCTGGAGCAGTTCTTC
TRBJ2-7 | once | TRBV15 | TRBD2 | CATSSLPRLAGLSYEQYF | TGTGCCACCAGCAGCCTCCCCCGACTAGCGGGACTCAGTTACGAGCAGTACTTC
TRBJ2-2 | . | TRBV6-5 | TRBD2 | CASSLLAENTGELFF | TGTGCCAGCAGTTTACTAGCGGAGAACACCGGGGAGCTGTTTTTT
TRBJ1-5 | . | TRBV19 | . | CASRVAGYSNQPQHF | TGTGCCAGCCGTGTAGCCGGATATAGCAATCAGCCCCAGCATTTT